This T cell receptor (beta chain) was obtained from a study of T cell responses to AZD1222 COVID-19 vaccine. General study findings and limits: Unmutated variant regions reportedly attract nearly half of all spike-specific TCRs. Once two AZD1222 doses were given, Spike-specific TCR breadth and depth went up. Among vaccine-associated CD4 TCRs, coverage spanned spike, with dominance at 160-218 and 743-854.

Losses at the gene ends were 6 bases for V and 7 bases for J; bases not matched to a gene: 11. This CDR3 region has 14 residues. From germline, CDR1 is MNHEY and CDR2 SVGAGI. Data came from immunoSEQ multiplex PCR; TCRdb stores just in-frame clones and leaves some out. The table lists around 73,000 clones, 89% of them singletons, with roughly a tenth in the top ten. With regard to this clone: As yet, its antigen is unknown.

The chain is built from TRBV6-5 and TRBJ1-2, with TRBD1 matching 7 bases. Specimen: peripheral blood, collected 28 days after the second AZD1222 dose. The sequence was collected from an adult who received the AZD1222 COVID-19 vaccine. The CDR3 loop reads CASSITQGTFGYTF. CDR3 bases: TGTGCCAGCAGCATTACACAGGGGACTTTTGGCTACACCTTC.